This T cell receptor (beta chain) was sequenced during a study of blood T cells in healthy people across ages. Caucasian individuals from Russia who were healthy and aged 6 to 90 acted as donors. Researchers collected roughly 9.8 milliliters of peripheral blood from every single donor. Germline V lookup: CDR1 MDHEN, CDR2 SYDVKM. CDR3 length: 15 amino acids. V lost 6 bases, J lost 4 bases, and 17 bases lay in between. This clonotype was counted a few times. A sample-barcoded 5' primer and a J-beta primer mix were used in a second PCR of roughly 6 to 11 cycles. A template-switch adaptor containing 12 random nucleotides labeled each cDNA molecule. Sequencing yielded, for each sample, at least 3 million paired-end reads carrying CDR3. TCRdb processed the 5' RACE reads anew with MiXCR; each CDR3 protein has one entry. The sample holds 1.5 million to 1.8 million distinct CDR3 sequences; roughly 43% are singletons and the top ten take over 3.5%.

Sequenced input: blood. The rearrangement uses TRBV28 and TRBJ2-3; possible D gene TRBD2, 6 bases. The TCR sequence derives from a woman younger than 35 in good health. The CDR3: CASSRSTRYADTQYF. The CDR3 DNA follows: TGTGCCAGCAGCCGATCGACTAGGTATGCAGATACGCAGTATTTT.